Each of the 5 T cell receptor beta chains below was sequenced from the same sample in a study of T cell responses to AZD1222 COVID-19 vaccine. Sequencing used immunoSEQ multiplex PCR; TCRdb keeps in-frame clones, though not all of them. This table holds 130,000 to 150,000 clones, about 81% found once. Sequences were derived from peripheral blood, sampled on day 0 of MenACWY control vaccination. These receptors were obtained from an adult in good health.

The chain links TRBV6-5 to TRBJ2-7; D is perhaps TRBD1 or TRBD2 (5 bases each). The ends were cut back, 6 bases at V and 3 bases at J, with 18 bases in the middle. The CDR3 is made up of 15 amino acids. Looked up from germline, CDR1 is MNHEY and CDR2 is SVGAGI. Here the CDR3 reads CASSRDPSSLYEQYV. Written as DNA, the CDR3 is TGTGCCAGCAGCCGGGACCCTTCATCCCTCTACGAGCAGTACGTC.

This clone was observed a few times. The chain employs TRBV2 and TRBJ2-3; TRBD2 is a possible D gene (6 bases). The V end was cut by 5 bases, the J end by 1 base, with 13 bases between. The CDR3 covers 15 residues. The V gene's germline CDR1 is SNHLY and CDR2 FYNNEI. The DNA of the CDR3 is TGTGCCAGCAGTCCGGGGGTCGGGGGCACAGATACGCAGTATTTT. As protein: CASSPGVGGTDTQYF.

The chain couples TRBV9 to TRBJ2-5, with a tentative D call TRBD2 (6 bases). V was cut by 3 bases and J by 1 base, with 10 bases left in between. Germline V CDR1 and CDR2: SGDLS, YYNGEE. The CDR3 totals 14 residues. CDR3 loop: CASSGGGVQETQYF. CDR3 DNA: TGTGCCAGCAGCGGAGGCGGGGTCCAAGAGACCCAGTACTTC. The full variable domain, its missing parts supplied by reference TRBV9 and TRBJ2-5, is DSGVTQTPKHLITATGQRVTLRCSPRSGDLSVYWYQQSLDQGLQFLIQYYNGEERAKGNILERFSAQQFPDLHSELNLSSLELGDSALYFCASSGGGVQETQYFGPGTRLLVL.

V and J are TRBV7-9 and TRBJ1-4; D gene unclear. There are 14 residues in the CDR3. The germline V gene has CDR1 SEHNR and CDR2 FQNEAQ (reference sequence). Trimming took off 3 bases at V and 7 bases at J, with 12 bases between the two ends. CDR3 sequence reads: CASSFGVEGEKLFF. The CDR3, as DNA: TGTGCCAGCAGCTTTGGGGTGGAAGGTGAAAAACTGTTTTTT.

The V call is TRBV2, the J call TRBJ2-7; D is unclear. Germline V gene sequence: CDR1 SNHLY, CDR2 FYNNEI. The CDR3 length is 12 residues. V lost 0 bases and J lost 6, with 6 bases in between. DNA for the CDR3: TGTGCCAGCAGTGAAGCGAAAGGCGAGCAGTACTTC. This sequence encodes CASSEAKGEQYF.